A single sample is the source of the 16 T cell receptor beta chains below, sequenced in a study of blood T cell repertoires in COVID-19. Repertoires were generated with immunoSEQ multiplex PCR, while TCRdb's copy carries only in-frame clones and drops some. The sample carries tens of thousands of clones, 60% to 80% recorded once. Sequencing used peripheral blood. Receptors were obtained from a human donor with active or convalescent COVID-19. The donor label of this sample is uncertain.

The rearrangement joins TRBV30 to TRBJ1-1, with D possibly matching TRBD1 (6 bases). CDR1 and CDR2 from the germline V gene are GTSNPN and SVGIG (reference sequence). The germline V and J ends were trimmed by 8 bases and 0 bases, with 19 bases remaining between them. This CDR3 is 15 amino acids long. CDR3 nucleotides: TGTGCCCGCGGTAATTCGGGGGGCATGAACACTGAAGCTTTCTTT. Its protein is CARGNSGGMNTEAFF.

This chain connects TRBV28 to TRBJ1-4; 7 bases fit TRBD1. This CDR3 has 16 residues. The junction had 14 bases not matched to a gene; V was cut back by 6 bases and J by 7 bases. Germline CDR1 reads MDHEN; CDR2 reads SYDVKM. As DNA, the CDR3 is TGTGCCAGCAGGGAGGGGATTACAGGGGTTCGTGAAAAACTGTTTTTT. It yields the protein CASREGITGVREKLFF. Drawing the rest from reference TRBV28 and TRBJ1-4, the complete variable domain is DVKVTQSSRYLVKRTGEKVFLECVQDMDHENMFWYRQDPGLGLRLIYFSYDVKMKEKGDIPEGYSVSREKKERFSLILESASTNQTSMYLCASREGITGVREKLFFGSGTQLSVL.

CDR3 loop: CASSRLAGGQETQYF. The CDR3 DNA reads TGTGCCAGCAGCAGGCTAGCAGGAGGCCAAGAGACCCAGTACTTC. J is TRBJ2-5 and V is TRBV11-2; tentative D call: TRBD2 (5 bases). Trimming shortened V by 5 bases and J by 1 base, and 14 bases separated the two germline ends. CDR1 is SGHAT and CDR2 is FQNNGV in the germline V gene. The CDR3 extends over 15 amino acids.

The rearrangement uses TRBV5-1 and TRBJ1-6; 7 bases map to TRBD1. Trimming cost V 4 bases and J 6 bases; bases outside gene matches: 7. CDR1 and CDR2 (germline): SGHRS, YFSETQ. The CDR3 has 15 residues. Here the CDR3 reads CASSGGQPFNSPLHF. The CDR3 DNA reads as TGCGCCAGCAGCGGGGGACAGCCTTTTAATTCACCCCTCCACTTT.

The V gene is TRBV9, the J gene TRBJ2-6; maybe TRBD1 (6 bases). This CDR3 comprises 15 residues. Germline CDR1 is SGDLS and CDR2 is YYNGEE. Trimming cost V 3 bases and J 0 bases, with 7 bases left between them. The CDR3 protein is CASSAGHSGANVLTF. CDR3 nucleotide sequence: TGTGCCAGCAGCGCGGGACACTCTGGGGCCAACGTCCTGACTTTC.

V is TRBV9 and J is TRBJ1-3; 8 positions match TRBD1. CDR3 size: 15 residues. Losses at the gene ends were 2 bases for V and 3 bases for J; bases not matched to a gene: 4. Germline CDR1 SGDLS, CDR2 YYNGEE. The CDR3 protein is CASSVGQGFGNTIYF. The CDR3 DNA reads TGTGCCAGCAGCGTCGGACAGGGCTTTGGAAACACCATATATTTT.

The genes are TRBV7-9 and TRBJ1-1; 7 bases match TRBD1. Germline CDR1 and CDR2: SEHNR and FQNEAQ (reference sequence). The J segment lost 7 bases and the V segment lost 4 bases, leaving 9 bases of the junction unmatched. The CDR3 length is 14 residues. The CDR3 here is CASSSDREGNEAFF. DNA of the CDR3: TGTGCCAGCAGCTCCGACAGGGAAGGAAATGAAGCTTTCTTT. The full variable domain, with the rest looked up from reference TRBV7-9 and TRBJ1-1, is DTGVSQNPRHKITKRGQNVTFRCDPISEHNRLYWYRQTLGQGPEFLTYFQNEAQLEKSRLLSDRFSAERPKGSFSTLEIQRTEQGDSAMYLCASSSDREGNEAFFGQGTRLTVV.

The rearrangement joins TRBV25-1 to TRBJ2-7; D might be TRBD2 (6 bases). The CDR3 is 13 residues long. Germline V lookup: CDR1 MGHDK, CDR2 SYGVNS. V dropped 4 bases and J dropped 6 bases, with 13 bases sitting between them. CDR3 DNA: TGTGCCAGCAGTGGTAGGGGAGCGGGCGAGCAGTACTTC. This gives the protein CASSGRGAGEQYF.

This clone turned up a few times. The chain employs TRBV28 and TRBJ2-7; 9 bases align to TRBD2. Germline V CDR1 and CDR2: MDHEN, SYDVKM. Germline trimming cut 3 bases from V and 1 base from J; bases unmatched to any gene: 7. The CDR3 loop spans 16 amino acids. The CDR3 nucleotides are TGTGCCAGCAGTTTCACGCTAGCGGGACTTTCCTACGAGCAGTACTTC. Encoded protein: CASSFTLAGLSYEQYF.

The rearrangement links TRBV27 to TRBJ1-6; D is uncertain. Germline V gene sequence: CDR1 MNHEY, CDR2 SMNVEV (reference sequence). This CDR3 comprises 14 residues. Trimming stripped 1 base from V and 7 bases from J, with 8 bases between. The CDR3 sequence: CASSLFRWNSPLHF. CDR3 in DNA: TGTGCCAGCAGTTTATTCCGGTGGAATTCACCCCTCCACTTT.

The chain employs TRBV5-6 and TRBJ2-7; possibly TRBD1 for D (5 bases). V lost 1 base, J lost 2 bases, and 10 bases lay in between. This CDR3 has 14 amino acids. Germline lookup yields CDR1 SGHDT and CDR2 YYEEEE. The CDR3 region is CASSLFDRPYEQYF. The CDR3 nucleotides are TGTGCCAGCAGCTTGTTTGACAGACCCTACGAGCAGTACTTC.

This clone came up once. This chain links TRBV7-8 with TRBJ2-2; 8 nucleotides match TRBD2. The CDR3 loop spans 16 amino acids. The germline V gene has CDR1 SGHVS and CDR2 FQNEAQ. V gave up 8 bases and J gave up 2 bases; unmatched junction bases: 10. CDR3 DNA sequence: TGTGCCAGCCCCATCCTAGCGGGCGTCAACACCGGGGAGCTGTTTTTT. Its protein product is CASPILAGVNTGELFF.

The genes are TRBV14 and TRBJ1-1; D not certain. The germline gives CDR1 SGHDN, CDR2 FVKESK. The CDR3 is 12 amino acids. Trimming took 1 base from V and 4 from J, leaving 4 bases between them. CDR3 bases: TGTGCCAGCAGCCAAGGAGGCACTGAAGCTTTCTTT. Its translation: CASSQGGTEAFF.

The chain couples TRBV7-3 to TRBJ2-1; the match to TRBD2 covers 14 bases. J gave up 10 bases and V 5 bases, and 7 bases lay outside the gene matches. The CDR3 runs 15 residues. Germline loops: CDR1 SGHTA, CDR2 FQGTGA. The CDR3 reads CASSPSTSGRAEQFF. CDR3 DNA sequence: TGTGCCAGCAGCCCGTCGACTAGCGGGAGGGCCGAGCAGTTCTTC.

The chain links TRBV5-1 to TRBJ2-7; 7 positions agree with TRBD1. CDR1 and CDR2 (germline): SGHRS, YFSETQ. There are 14 residues in the CDR3. V lost 2 bases and J lost 0; bases outside the gene matches: 2. The CDR3 DNA is TGCGCCAGCAGCTTAGGGGGCTCCTCCTACGAGCAGTACTTC. Its protein product is CASSLGGSSYEQYF.

CDR3 nucleotide sequence: TGTGCCAGCAGCTTGAGCGGGAGTAACTATGAGCAGTTCTTC. As protein: CASSLSGSNYEQFF. The chain is built from TRBV11-3 and TRBJ2-1; 8 bases fit TRBD2. The V and J ends lost 3 bases and 8 bases, in that order; junction bases with no gene match: 6. The CDR3 covers 14 residues. The germline V gene encodes CDR1 SGHNT and CDR2 YENEEA.